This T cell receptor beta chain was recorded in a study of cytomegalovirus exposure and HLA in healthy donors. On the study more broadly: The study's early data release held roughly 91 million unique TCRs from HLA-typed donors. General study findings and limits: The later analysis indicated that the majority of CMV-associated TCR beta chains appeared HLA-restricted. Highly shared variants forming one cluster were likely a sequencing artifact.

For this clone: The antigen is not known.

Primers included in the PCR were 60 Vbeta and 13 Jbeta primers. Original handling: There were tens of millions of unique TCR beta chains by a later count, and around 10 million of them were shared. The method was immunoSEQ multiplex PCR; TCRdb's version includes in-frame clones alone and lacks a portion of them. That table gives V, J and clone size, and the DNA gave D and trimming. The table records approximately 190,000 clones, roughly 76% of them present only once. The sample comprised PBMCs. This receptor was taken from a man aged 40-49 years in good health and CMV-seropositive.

CDR3 in amino acids: CASSVAPGTGGDYTF. The CDR3 nucleotides are TGTGCCAGCAGCGTAGCTCCCGGGACAGGGGGGGACTACACCTTC. This chain links TRBV9 with TRBJ1-2; 11 bases map to TRBD1. This CDR3 has 15 amino acids. The J segment lost 10 bases and the V segment lost 0 bases, leaving 8 bases of the junction unmatched. Germline assignment: CDR1 SGDLS and CDR2 YYNGEE.